The TCR beta chain under discussion was sequenced for a study of blood T cell repertoires in COVID-19. This clone has just one count. The authors' processing: Nucleated cell counts were estimated from reference gene primer amplification. Libraries were prepared by immunoSEQ multiplex PCR; TCRdb keeps only in-frame clonotypes and omits some of them. That table supplies the V and J calls and clone size; D and trimming were determined from the DNA. Among approximately 110,000 clones listed, about 84% were seen once. The germline V gene has CDR1 PRHDT and CDR2 FYEKMQ (reference sequence). There are 16 residues in the CDR3. With 5 bases clipped from V and 4 bases from J, the junction kept 13 bases outside the gene matches.

The sample consisted of peripheral blood. This receptor was taken from a human donor in a cohort sampled during active COVID-19. This chain connects TRBV13 to TRBJ2-7; 8 nucleotides match TRBD2. CDR3 region: CASSRMGREALYEQYF. In DNA form, the CDR3 reads TGTGCCAGCAGCCGAATGGGGCGGGAGGCGTTATACGAGCAGTACTTC.